A single sample gave rise to the 3 T cell receptor beta chains below, sequenced in a study of blood T cell repertoires in COVID-19. Sequenced by immunoSEQ multiplex PCR; TCRdb stores in-frame clones only, minus some. The table shows around 99,000 clones, with over 60% occurring only once. Sequencing was performed on peripheral blood. Receptor source: a human donor in a cohort sampled during active or convalescent COVID-19.

This clone was detected only once. The rearrangement links TRBV11-3 to TRBJ2-3; 8 bases align to TRBD1. Germline CDR1 SGHNT, CDR2 YENEEA. The junction had 6 bases not matched to a gene; V was cut back by 2 bases and J by 5 bases. This CDR3 comprises 15 residues. Here the CDR3 DNA reads TGTGCCAGCAGCTTAAGCCCAGGGGGCCTAGATACGCAGTATTTT. Translated: CASSLSPGGLDTQYF.

The J gene is TRBJ2-2, the V gene TRBV9; D might be TRBD2 (6 bases). The CDR3 is made up of 18 amino acids. Trimming took 3 bases from V and 5 from J, leaving 23 bases between them. Germline V gene lookup returns CDR1 SGDLS and CDR2 YYNGEE. CDR3 DNA: TGTGCCAGCAGCGAACCGGGACTGGATGGGGTAGGGACCGGGGAGCTGTTTTTT. It translates to CASSEPGLDGVGTGELFF.

This clone was counted at least ten times. The chain couples TRBV11-3 to TRBJ2-7; weak D call: TRBD2 (6 bases). Trimming shortened V by 1 base and J by 6 bases, and 10 bases separated the two germline ends. Germline values: CDR1 SGHNT, CDR2 YENEEA. This CDR3 region has 13 residues. CDR3 nucleotide sequence: TGTGCCAGCAGCTTAGGCAGGGAGGCCGAGCAGTACTTC. This sequence encodes CASSLGREAEQYF.